The 2 T cell receptor beta chains in this list originate from one sample, sequenced in a study of CD8 T cells in Susac syndrome. Random hexamers served to reverse transcribe about 0.45 to 1 ug RNA. A single record per CDR3 protein comes from TCRdb applying MiXCR to the immunoSEQ multiplex PCR reads. The data contain 100,000 to 150,000 distinct CDR3 sequences, 85% to 95% of them singletons. Material: CD4+ T cells from PBMCs. Receptor source: a human donor in good health.

The chain links TRBV3-1 to TRBJ2-4, with 7 bases lining up with TRBD2. The CDR3 is 15 amino acids. CDR1 is LGHDT and CDR2 is YNNKEL in the germline V gene (reference sequence). V was pared by 3 bases and J by 5 bases, with 7 bases of the junction left unmatched. CDR3 residues: CASSHVLGGENIQYF. The CDR3 nucleotides read TGTGCCAGCAGCCACGTTCTTGGGGGGGAAAACATTCAGTACTTC.

V and J are TRBV7-2 and TRBJ1-5, with D possibly being TRBD1 (5 bases). Germline-derived CDR1 and CDR2 are SGHTA and FQGNSA. The ends were cut back, 1 base at V and 11 bases at J, with 18 bases in the middle. The CDR3 extends over 15 amino acids. CDR3 sequence (DNA): TGTGCCAGCAGCTTAGGGGGAGGACCCGCGGGGGCCCAGCATTTT. Residues: CASSLGGGPAGAQHF.